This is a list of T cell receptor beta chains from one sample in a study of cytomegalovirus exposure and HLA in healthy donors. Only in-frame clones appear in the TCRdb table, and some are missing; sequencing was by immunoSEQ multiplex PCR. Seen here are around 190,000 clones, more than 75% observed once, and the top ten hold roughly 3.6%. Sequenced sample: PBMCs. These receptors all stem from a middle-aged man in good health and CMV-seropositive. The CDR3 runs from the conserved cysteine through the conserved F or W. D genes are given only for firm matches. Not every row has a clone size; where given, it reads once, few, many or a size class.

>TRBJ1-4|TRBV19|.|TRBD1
CASSTGTVNEKLFF
TGTGCCAGTAGTACCGGGACAGTTAATGAAAAACTGTTTTTT
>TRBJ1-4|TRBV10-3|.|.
CATQLGGDEKLFF
TGTGCCACCCAGTTGGGGGGTGATGAAAAACTGTTTTTT
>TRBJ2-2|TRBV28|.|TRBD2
CASTGASGSSTGELFF
TGTGCCAGCACCGGGGCTAGCGGGAGTAGCACCGGGGAGCTGTTTTTT
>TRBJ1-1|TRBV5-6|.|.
CASSLPRLSNTEAFF
TGTGCCAGCAGCTTGCCCAGGTTATCGAACACTGAAGCTTTCTTT
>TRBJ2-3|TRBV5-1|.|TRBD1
CASSLGAEMTGSHTDTQYF
TGCGCCAGCAGCTTGGGGGCGGAAATGACAGGGTCCCACACAGATACGCAGTATTTT
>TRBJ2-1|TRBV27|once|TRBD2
CASSFGTSEQFF
TGTGCCAGCAGTTTCGGGACTAGCGAGCAGTTCTTC
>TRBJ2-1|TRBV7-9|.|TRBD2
CSSSPGLAGGHEQFF
TGTTCCAGCAGCCCGGGACTAGCGGGGGGCCATGAGCAGTTCTTC
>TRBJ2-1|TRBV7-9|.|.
CASSFGKGEQFF
TGTGCCAGCAGCTTCGGGAAGGGTGAGCAGTTCTTC
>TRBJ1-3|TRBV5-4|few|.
CASSRDISSGNTIYF
TGTGCCAGCAGTAGGGACATCAGCTCTGGAAACACCATATATTTT
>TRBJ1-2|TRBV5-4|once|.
CASSLAGQNYGYTF
TGTGCCAGCAGCTTGGCAGGTCAGAACTATGGCTACACCTTC
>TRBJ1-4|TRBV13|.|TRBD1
CASSLYRGANEKLFF
TGTGCCAGCAGCCTATACAGGGGGGCCAATGAAAAACTGTTTTTT
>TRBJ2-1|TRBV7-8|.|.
CASSPGTAEYNEQFF
TGTGCCAGCAGCCCAGGCACAGCAGAATACAATGAGCAGTTCTTC
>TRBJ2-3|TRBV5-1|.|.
CASSSVVDSPQYF
TGTGCCAGCAGCTCAGTAGTGGACAGCCCGCAGTATTTT
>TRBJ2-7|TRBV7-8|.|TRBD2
CASTLAGPYEQYF
TGTGCCAGCACCCTAGCGGGGCCCTACGAGCAGTACTTC
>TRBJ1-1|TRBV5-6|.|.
CASSLGYNTEAFF
TGTGCCAGCAGCTTGGGTTATAACACTGAAGCTTTCTTT
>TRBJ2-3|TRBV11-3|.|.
CASSLREPSTDTQYF
TGTGCCAGCAGCTTACGGGAGCCTAGCACAGATACGCAGTATTTT
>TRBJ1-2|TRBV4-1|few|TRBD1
CASSQGTGNYGYTF
TGCGCCAGCAGCCAGGGGACAGGGAACTATGGCTACACCTTC
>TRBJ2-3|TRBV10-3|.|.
CAISYRDISMGTDTQYF
TGTGCCATCAGCTATCGGGACATTTCCATGGGCACAGATACGCAGTATTTT
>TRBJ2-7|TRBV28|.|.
CASSPGGTYEQYF
TGTGCCAGCAGCCCCGGGGGAACCTACGAGCAGTACTTC
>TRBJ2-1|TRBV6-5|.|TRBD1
CASSYPGQGSNEQFF
TGTGCCAGCAGTTACCCGGGACAGGGAAGCAATGAGCAGTTCTTC
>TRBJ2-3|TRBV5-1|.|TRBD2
CASSLIAGFTDTQYF
TGCGCCAGCAGCTTAATAGCGGGGTTCACAGATACGCAGTATTTT
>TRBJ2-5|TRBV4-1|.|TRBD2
CASSRRGLAGGKETQYF
TGCGCCAGCAGCCGGAGGGGACTAGCGGGGGGGAAAGAGACCCAGTACTTC
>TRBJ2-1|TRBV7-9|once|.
CASSSSGGAEQFF
TGTGCCAGCAGCTCCAGTGGGGGGGCTGAGCAGTTCTTC
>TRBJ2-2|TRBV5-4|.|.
CASSLPGHNTNTGELFF
TGTGCCAGCAGCTTGCCGGGACATAACACCAACACCGGGGAGCTGTTTTTT
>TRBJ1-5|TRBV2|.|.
CASSEGQVRGNQPQHF
TGTGCCAGCAGTGAGGGGCAGGTACGAGGCAATCAGCCCCAGCATTTT
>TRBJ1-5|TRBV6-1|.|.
CASSGEGSSNQPQHF
TGTGCCAGCAGTGGTGAAGGGAGTAGCAATCAGCCCCAGCATTTT
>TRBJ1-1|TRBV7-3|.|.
CASSLIPGVTEAFF
TGTGCCAGCAGCTTAATACCAGGGGTCACTGAAGCTTTCTTT
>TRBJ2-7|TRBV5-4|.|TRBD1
CASSRDRDLYEQYF
TGTGCCAGCAGTAGGGACAGGGACCTCTACGAGCAGTACTTC
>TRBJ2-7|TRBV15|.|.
CATSRERVYEQYF
TGTGCCACCAGCAGAGAACGAGTTTACGAGCAGTACTTC
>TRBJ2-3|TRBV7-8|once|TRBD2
CASSPRTSGSWGTDTQYF
TGTGCCAGCAGCCCCCGGACTAGCGGGAGCTGGGGCACAGATACGCAGTATTTT
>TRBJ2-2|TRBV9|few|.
CASSAAPTGGLTGELFF
TGTGCCAGCAGCGCAGCCCCGACGGGGGGCCTCACCGGGGAGCTGTTTTTT
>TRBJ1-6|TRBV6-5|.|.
CASMDSANSPLHF
TGTGCCAGCATGGACAGCGCGAATTCACCCCTCCACTTT
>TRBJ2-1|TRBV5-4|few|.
CASSLPDGSYNEQFF
TGTGCCAGCAGCTTGCCAGATGGCTCCTACAATGAGCAGTTCTTC
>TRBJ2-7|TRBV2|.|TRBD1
CASSQGAREQYF
TGTGCCAGCAGTCAGGGGGCACGCGAGCAGTACTTC
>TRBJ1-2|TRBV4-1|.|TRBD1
CASGLSQGAPLHCGYTF
TGCGCCAGCGGACTATCCCAGGGGGCCCCTCTTCACTGTGGCTACACCTTC
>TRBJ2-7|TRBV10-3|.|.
CAISDRFSYEQYF
TGTGCCATCAGTGACCGGTTCTCCTACGAGCAGTACTTC
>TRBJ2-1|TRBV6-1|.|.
CASSEEAGVSYNEQFF
TGTGCCAGCAGTGAAGAGGCAGGGGTTTCCTACAATGAGCAGTTCTTC
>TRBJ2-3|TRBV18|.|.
CASSPPVSVRTDTQYF
TGTGCCAGCTCACCACCGGTTTCGGTTCGCACAGATACGCAGTATTTT
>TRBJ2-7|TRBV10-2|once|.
CASRAGANYEQYF
TGCGCCAGCCGGGCAGGGGCCAACTACGAGCAGTACTTC
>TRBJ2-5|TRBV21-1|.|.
CASSPPRKGVVTQYF
TGTGCCAGCAGCCCCCCCAGAAAGGGGGTAGTGACCCAGTACTTC